This is a list of T cell receptor beta chains from one sample in a study of blood T cell repertoires in COVID-19. Method: immunoSEQ multiplex PCR; TCRdb's copy keeps in-frame clones and lacks some. The sample lists hundreds of thousands of clones, around 85% seen once, with approximately 0.69% in the top ten. Sequences were obtained from peripheral blood. These receptors were taken from a man aged 40-50 years with acute or convalescent COVID-19. CDR3s include the opening cysteine and the closing phenylalanine or tryptophan. Not every row has a clone size; where given, it reads once, few, many or a size class.

len,j_gene,v_gene,abundance,CDR3aa
14,TRBJ2-7,TRBV5-1,NA,CASSYGTPAYEQYF
18,TRBJ2-5,TRBV21-1,NA,CASSKSTPGQGRLETQYF
16,TRBJ1-2,TRBV4-1,NA,CASRIRETGPLYGYTF
15,TRBJ2-3,TRBV28,NA,CASRPGVIRTDTQYF
12,TRBJ1-2,TRBV10-3,once,CAISKTGDGYTF
14,TRBJ2-7,TRBV5-6,NA,CASKWDRVSYEQYF
16,TRBJ1-2,TRBV6-5,NA,CASSWTGGALMDGYTF
15,TRBJ1-1,TRBV5-1,NA,CASTDTRQGDTEAFF
15,TRBJ2-5,TRBV9,NA,CASSLPGLGEETQYF
14,TRBJ1-2,TRBV28,NA,CASAPGTATYGYTF
17,TRBJ2-4,TRBV27,once,CASSFREDRLPKNIQYF
17,TRBJ2-3,TRBV4-1,once,CASSQMVTSGTWYTQYF
13,TRBJ1-2,TRBV6-5,NA,CASSYATGFGYTF
15,TRBJ2-1,TRBV25-1,NA,CASRRGQGKYNEQFF
12,TRBJ2-5,TRBV6-5,NA,CASSQGQETQYF
12,TRBJ1-2,TRBV12-3/TRBV12-4,NA,CASSPLNYGYTF
14,TRBJ2-5,TRBV27,NA,CASSSSGGWETQYF
18,TRBJ2-7,TRBV7-8,NA,CASSFGLAGVRSSYEQYF
13,TRBJ1-1,TRBV2,NA,CASSEWAYTEAFF
14,TRBJ2-1,TRBV19,NA,CASRGQAFYNEQFF